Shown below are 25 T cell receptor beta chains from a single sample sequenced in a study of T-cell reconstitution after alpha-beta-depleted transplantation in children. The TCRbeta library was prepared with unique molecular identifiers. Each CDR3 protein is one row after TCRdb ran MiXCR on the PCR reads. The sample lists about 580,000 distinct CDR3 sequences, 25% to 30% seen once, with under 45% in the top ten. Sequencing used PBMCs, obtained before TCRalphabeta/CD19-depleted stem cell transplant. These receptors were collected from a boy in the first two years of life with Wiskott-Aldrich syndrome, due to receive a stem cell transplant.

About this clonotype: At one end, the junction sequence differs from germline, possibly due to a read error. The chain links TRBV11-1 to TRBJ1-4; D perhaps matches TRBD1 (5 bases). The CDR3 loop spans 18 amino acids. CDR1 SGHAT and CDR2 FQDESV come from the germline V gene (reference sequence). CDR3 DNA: TGTGCCAGCAGCCCCGTGGTGGGTAGCGGGGCAACTAATAAAAAACTGTTTTTT. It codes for CASSPVVGSGATNKKLFF.

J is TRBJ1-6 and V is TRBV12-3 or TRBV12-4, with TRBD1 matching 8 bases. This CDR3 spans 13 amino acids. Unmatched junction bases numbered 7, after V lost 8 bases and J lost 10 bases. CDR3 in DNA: TGTGCCAGCGGGACAGGTCCAAGCTCACCCCTCCACTTT. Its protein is CASGTGPSSPLHF.

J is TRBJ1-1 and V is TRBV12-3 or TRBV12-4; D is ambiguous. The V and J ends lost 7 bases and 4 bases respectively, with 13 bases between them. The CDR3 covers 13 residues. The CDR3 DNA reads TGTGCCAGCACCCGAGGAGCTGCCACTGAAGCTTTCTTT. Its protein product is CASTRGAATEAFF.

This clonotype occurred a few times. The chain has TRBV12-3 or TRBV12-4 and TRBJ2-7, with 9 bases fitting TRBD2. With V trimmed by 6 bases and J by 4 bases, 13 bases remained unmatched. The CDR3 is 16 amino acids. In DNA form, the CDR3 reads TGTGCCAGCAGCGAAATCTTAGCGGGAGTTAATTACGAGCAGTACTTC. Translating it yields CASSEILAGVNYEQYF.

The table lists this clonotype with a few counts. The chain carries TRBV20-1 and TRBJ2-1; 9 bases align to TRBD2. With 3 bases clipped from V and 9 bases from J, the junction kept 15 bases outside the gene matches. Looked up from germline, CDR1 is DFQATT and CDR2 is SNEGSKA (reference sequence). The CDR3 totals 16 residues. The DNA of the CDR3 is TGCAGTGCTAGTAGTCCGGGACTAGCCTCGTTGGGTGAGCAGTTCTTC. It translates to CSASSPGLASLGEQFF.

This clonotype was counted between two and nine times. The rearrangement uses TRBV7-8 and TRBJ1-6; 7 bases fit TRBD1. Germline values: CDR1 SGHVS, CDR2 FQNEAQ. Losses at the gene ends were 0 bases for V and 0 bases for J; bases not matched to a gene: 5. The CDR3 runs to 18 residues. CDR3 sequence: CASSLAGQASSYNSPLHF. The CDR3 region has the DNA TGTGCCAGCAGCTTAGCCGGACAGGCAAGCTCCTATAATTCACCCCTCCACTTT. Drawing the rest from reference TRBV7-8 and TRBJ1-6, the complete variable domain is GAGVSQSPRYKVAKRGQDVALRCDPISGHVSLFWYQQALGQGPEFLTYFQNEAQLDKSGLPSDRFFAERPEGSVSTLKIQRTQQEDSAVYLCASSLAGQASSYNSPLHFGNGTRLTVT.

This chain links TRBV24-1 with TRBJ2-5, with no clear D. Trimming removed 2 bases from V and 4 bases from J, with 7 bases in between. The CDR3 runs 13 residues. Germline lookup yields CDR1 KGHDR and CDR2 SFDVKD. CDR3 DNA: TGTGCCACCAGTGATTCCCATACAGAGACCCAGTACTTC. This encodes CATSDSHTETQYF.

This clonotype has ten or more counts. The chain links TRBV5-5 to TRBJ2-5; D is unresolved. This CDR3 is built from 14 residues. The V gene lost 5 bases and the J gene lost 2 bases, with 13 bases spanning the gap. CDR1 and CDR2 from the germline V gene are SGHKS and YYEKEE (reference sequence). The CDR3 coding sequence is TGTGCCAGCAGTTTATCGGGCCTTCAAGAGACCCAGTACTTC. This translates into CASSLSGLQETQYF.

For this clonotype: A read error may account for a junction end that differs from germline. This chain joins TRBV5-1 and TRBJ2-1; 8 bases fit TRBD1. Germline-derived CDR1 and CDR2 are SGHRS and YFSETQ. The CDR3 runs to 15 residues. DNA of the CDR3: TGCGCCTGCAGCCGTCCCGGGACAGGAAACAATGAGCAGTTCTTC. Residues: CACSRPGTGNNEQFF.

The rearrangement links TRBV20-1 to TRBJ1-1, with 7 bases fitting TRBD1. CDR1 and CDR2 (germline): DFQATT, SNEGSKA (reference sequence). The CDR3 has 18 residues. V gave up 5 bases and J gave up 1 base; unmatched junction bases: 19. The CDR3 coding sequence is TGCAGTGCTTGTAGATACAGGGGCGCGGGACCAGGGAACACTGAAGCTTTCTTT. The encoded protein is CSACRYRGAGPGNTEAFF.

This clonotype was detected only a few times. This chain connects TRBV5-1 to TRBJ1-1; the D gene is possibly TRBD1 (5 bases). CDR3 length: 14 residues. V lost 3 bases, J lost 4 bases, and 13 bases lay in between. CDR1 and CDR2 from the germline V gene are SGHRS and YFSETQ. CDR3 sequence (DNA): TGCGCCAGCAGCTCTGAGGGGTTCAGCACTGAAGCTTTCTTT. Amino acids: CASSSEGFSTEAFF.

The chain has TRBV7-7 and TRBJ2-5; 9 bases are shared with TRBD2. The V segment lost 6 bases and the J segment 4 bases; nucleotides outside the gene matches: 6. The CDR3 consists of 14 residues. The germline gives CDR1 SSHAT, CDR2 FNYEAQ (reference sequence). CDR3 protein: CASSKGSGRETQYF. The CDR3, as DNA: TGTGCCAGCAGTAAAGGTAGCGGGAGAGAGACCCAGTACTTC. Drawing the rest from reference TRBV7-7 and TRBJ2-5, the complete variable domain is GAGVSQSPRYKVTKRGQDVTLRCDPISSHATLYWYQQALGQGPEFLTYFNYEAQPDKSGLPSDRFSAERPEGSISTLTIQRTEQRDSAMYRCASSKGSGRETQYFGPGTRLLVL.

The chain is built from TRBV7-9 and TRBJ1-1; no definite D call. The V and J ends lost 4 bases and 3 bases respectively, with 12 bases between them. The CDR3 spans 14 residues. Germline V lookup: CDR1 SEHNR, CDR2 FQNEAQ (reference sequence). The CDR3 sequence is CASSSVPGDTEAFF. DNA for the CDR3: TGTGCCAGCAGCTCAGTCCCCGGGGACACTGAAGCTTTCTTT.

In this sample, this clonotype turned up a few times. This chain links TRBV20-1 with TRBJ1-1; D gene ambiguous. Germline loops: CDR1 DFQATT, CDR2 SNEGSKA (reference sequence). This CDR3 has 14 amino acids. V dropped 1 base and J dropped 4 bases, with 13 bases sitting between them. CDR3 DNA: TGCAGTGCTAGAGGCTCCCCCCAAACCACTGAAGCTTTCTTT. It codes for CSARGSPQTTEAFF.

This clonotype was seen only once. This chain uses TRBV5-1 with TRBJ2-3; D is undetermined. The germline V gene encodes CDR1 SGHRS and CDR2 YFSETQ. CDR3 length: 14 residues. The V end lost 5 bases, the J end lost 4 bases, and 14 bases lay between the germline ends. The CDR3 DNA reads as TGCGCCAGCAGTCAGAAAGGGCGGCCAGATACGCAGTATTTT. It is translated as CASSQKGRPDTQYF.

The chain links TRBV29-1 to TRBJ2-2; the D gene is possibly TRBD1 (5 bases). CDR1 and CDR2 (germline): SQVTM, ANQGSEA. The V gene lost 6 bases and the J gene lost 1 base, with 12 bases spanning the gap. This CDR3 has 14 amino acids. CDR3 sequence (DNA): TGCAGCGTGGTAGGACAAATGAACACCGGGGAGCTGTTTTTT. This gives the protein CSVVGQMNTGELFF.

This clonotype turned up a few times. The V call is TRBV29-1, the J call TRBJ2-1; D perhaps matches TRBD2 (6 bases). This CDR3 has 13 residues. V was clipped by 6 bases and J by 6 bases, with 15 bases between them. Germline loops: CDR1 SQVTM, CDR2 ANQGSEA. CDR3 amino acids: CSVCGTLTNEQFF. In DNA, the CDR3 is TGCAGCGTCTGTGGGACTCTCACCAATGAGCAGTTCTTC.

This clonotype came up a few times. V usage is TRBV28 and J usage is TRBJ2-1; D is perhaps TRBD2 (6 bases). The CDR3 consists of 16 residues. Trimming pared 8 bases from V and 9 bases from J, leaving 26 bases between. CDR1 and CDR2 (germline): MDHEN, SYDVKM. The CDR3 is CASGSLAIRGTGEQFF. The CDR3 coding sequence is TGTGCCAGCGGTTCACTAGCTATAAGGGGTACGGGTGAGCAGTTCTTC.

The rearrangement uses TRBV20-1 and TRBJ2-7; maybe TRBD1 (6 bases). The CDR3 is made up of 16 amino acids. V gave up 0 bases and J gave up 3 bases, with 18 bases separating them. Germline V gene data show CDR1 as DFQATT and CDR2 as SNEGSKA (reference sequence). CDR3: CSAREESAGEHYEQYF. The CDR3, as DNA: TGCAGTGCTAGAGAAGAGTCGGCAGGGGAGCACTACGAGCAGTACTTC.

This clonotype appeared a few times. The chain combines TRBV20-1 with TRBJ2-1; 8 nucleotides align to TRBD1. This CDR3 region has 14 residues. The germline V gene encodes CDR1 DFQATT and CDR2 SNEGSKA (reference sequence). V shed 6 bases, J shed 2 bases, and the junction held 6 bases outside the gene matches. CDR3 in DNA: TGCAGTGCGATCAACAGGGGGGCCTACAATGAGCAGTTCTTC. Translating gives CSAINRGAYNEQFF.

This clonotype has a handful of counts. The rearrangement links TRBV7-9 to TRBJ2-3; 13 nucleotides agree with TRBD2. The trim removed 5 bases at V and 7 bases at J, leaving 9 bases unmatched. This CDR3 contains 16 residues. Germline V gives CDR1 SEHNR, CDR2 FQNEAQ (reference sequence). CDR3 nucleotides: TGTGCCAGCAGCGTACTAGCGGGAGGGCCGAGGAATACGCAGTATTTT. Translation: CASSVLAGGPRNTQYF. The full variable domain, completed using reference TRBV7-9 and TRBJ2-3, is DTGVSQNPRHKITKRGQNVTFRCDPISEHNRLYWYRQTLGQGPEFLTYFQNEAQLEKSRLLSDRFSAERPKGSFSTLEIQRTEQGDSAMYLCASSVLAGGPRNTQYFGPGTRLTVL.

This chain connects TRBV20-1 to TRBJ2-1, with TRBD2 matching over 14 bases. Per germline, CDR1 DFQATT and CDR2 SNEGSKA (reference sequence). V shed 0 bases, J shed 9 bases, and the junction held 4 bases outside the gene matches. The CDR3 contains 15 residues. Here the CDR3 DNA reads TGCAGTGCTAGAGAGGGACTAGCGGGAGCGGGTGAGCAGTTCTTC. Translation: CSAREGLAGAGEQFF.

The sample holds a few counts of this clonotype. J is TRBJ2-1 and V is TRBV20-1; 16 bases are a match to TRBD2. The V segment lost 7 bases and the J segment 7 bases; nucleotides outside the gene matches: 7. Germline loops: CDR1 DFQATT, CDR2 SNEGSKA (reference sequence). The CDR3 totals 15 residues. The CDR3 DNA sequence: TGCAGTGGGTCGGGACTAGCGGGAGGGCCGAATGAGCAGTTCTTC. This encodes CSGSGLAGGPNEQFF.

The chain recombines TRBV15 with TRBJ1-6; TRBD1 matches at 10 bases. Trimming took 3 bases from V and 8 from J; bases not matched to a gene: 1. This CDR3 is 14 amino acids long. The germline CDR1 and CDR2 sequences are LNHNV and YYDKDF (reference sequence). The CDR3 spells CATSRTGGDSPLHF. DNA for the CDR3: TGTGCCACCAGCAGGACAGGGGGCGATTCACCCCTCCACTTT.

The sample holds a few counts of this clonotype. The CDR3 is CASRDRQWEPQHF. CDR3 nucleotide sequence: TGTGCCAGCAGGGACAGGCAGTGGGAGCCCCAGCATTTT. The chain is built from TRBV12-3 or TRBV12-4 and TRBJ1-5, with 7 bases that match TRBD1. The CDR3 is 13 residues long. The ends lost 6 bases at V and 8 bases at J; junction bases unmatched: 7.